This TCR beta chain was identified during a study of T cells in Graves' hyperthyroidism and ophthalmopathy. General observations from the study: Ophthalmopathy and stable hyperthyroidism were told apart by a 13 V-J model.

This clonotype came up many times. Its specificity is unknown. Germline V gene sequence: CDR1 MDHEN, CDR2 SYDVKM. The ends were cut back, 4 bases at V and 3 bases at J, with 19 bases in the middle. This CDR3 spans 16 amino acids. RNA transcripts yielded amplified TCR beta CDR3 regions. HTBI primers were employed in a first-round RT-PCR of the TCR CDR3. From the multiplex PCR reads, TCRdb called clonotypes with MiXCR, one entry per CDR3 protein. Among fewer than 300,000 distinct CDR3 sequences listed, over 12% were seen once. Hyperthyroidism in the patients, aged 18 to 65, was newly diagnosed and under 2 months in duration. Lactation, pregnancy, other autoimmune disease or uncontrolled infection excluded patients.

The chain couples TRBV28 to TRBJ2-7; tentatively, D is TRBD2 (6 bases). The TCR comes from a woman in her forties or fifties with Graves' hyperthyroidism that later progressed to Graves' ophthalmopathy. Sequenced input: blood. CDR3 bases: TGTGCCAGCAGTTCTCCTAGACTAGTCGGGTTCTACGAGCAGTACTTC. Protein product: CASSSPRLVGFYEQYF.